This T cell receptor (beta chain) emerged from a study of Ad26.COV2.S vaccination and SARS-CoV-2 variants. Overall study results and limits: Individuals receiving vaccine had higher spike-specific TCR breadth than placebo recipients did.

About this clone: Its antigen is not identified.

The length of the CDR3 is 17 residues. The V and J ends lost 8 bases and 0 bases, in that order; junction bases with no gene match: 13. Germline V lookup: CDR1 SGHNT, CDR2 YENEEA. Sequencing used immunoSEQ multiplex PCR; TCRdb keeps in-frame clones, though not all of them. This sample has around 500,000 clones, with about 88% found just once. Treatment noted: 19 received Ad26.COV2.S at low or high dose, single or two shots; roughly 5 received placebo; per-sample allocation not given. Samples were taken on day 63 after the first vaccine or placebo injection. The chain uses TRBV11-3 and TRBJ1-5; the match to TRBD1 covers 7 bases. This receptor was taken from a person between 18 and 65 years old who received the Ad26.COV2.S COVID-19 vaccine or a placebo. The specimen comprised peripheral blood, sampled in a trial of Ad26.COV2.S vaccine versus placebo. The CDR3 region has the DNA TGTGCCAGCCCCCCCCGGACAGGCCCCTATAGCAATCAGCCCCAGCATTTT. Translating it yields CASPPRTGPYSNQPQHF. Full variable domain (rest looked up from reference TRBV11-3 and TRBJ1-5): EAGVVQSPRYKIIEKKQPVAFWCNPISGHNTLYWYLQNLGQGPELLIRYENEEAVDDSQLPKDRFSAERLKGVDSTLKIQPAELGDSAVYLCASPPRTGPYSNQPQHFGDGTRLSIL.